This entry is about one TCR beta chain. The assay was immunoSEQ multiplex PCR, and TCRdb's table has in-frame clones only and misses some. Of some 150,000 clones listed, more than 80% are singletons. This sample was taken from a study of blood T cell repertoires in COVID-19. Looking at the study overall: Collection of acute and convalescent COVID-19 samples took place in the United States, Italy and Spain.

The CDR3 covers 15 residues. The germline CDR1 and CDR2 sequences are MGHRA and YSYEKL. V gave up 6 bases and J gave up 4 bases, with 16 bases separating them. The chain carries TRBV4-1 and TRBJ1-5; no clear D. The sequenced sample consisted of peripheral blood. The receptor's source is a woman in her thirties or forties with acute or convalescent COVID-19. The CDR3 sequence is CASRMGLGLNQPQHF. The CDR3 coding sequence is TGCGCCAGCAGAATGGGTCTTGGACTTAATCAGCCCCAGCATTTT.